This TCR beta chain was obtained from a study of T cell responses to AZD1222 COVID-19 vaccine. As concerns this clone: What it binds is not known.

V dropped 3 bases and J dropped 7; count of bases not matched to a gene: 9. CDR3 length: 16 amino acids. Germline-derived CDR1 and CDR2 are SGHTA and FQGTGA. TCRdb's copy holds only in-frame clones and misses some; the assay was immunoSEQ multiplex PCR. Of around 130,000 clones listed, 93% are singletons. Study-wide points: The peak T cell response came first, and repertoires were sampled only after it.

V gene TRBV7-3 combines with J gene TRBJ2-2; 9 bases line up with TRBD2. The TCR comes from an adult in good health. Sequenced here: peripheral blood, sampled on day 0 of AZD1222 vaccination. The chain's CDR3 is CASSFWREGTGGELFF. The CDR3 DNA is TGTGCCAGCAGCTTCTGGCGGGAGGGCACGGGCGGGGAGCTGTTTTTT. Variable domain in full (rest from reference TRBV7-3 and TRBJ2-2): GAGVSQTPSNKVTEKGKYVELRCDPISGHTALYWYRQSLGQGPEFLIYFQGTGAADDSGLPNDRFFAVRPEGSVSTLKIQRTERGDSAVYLCASSFWREGTGGELFFGEGSRLTVL.